The clone carrying this TCR beta chain was observed at least ten times. Its antigen is currently unknown. These data are taken from a study of T-cell reconstitution after alpha-beta-depleted transplantation in children. General study findings and limits: At around two months after transplant, the alpha-beta T cells were reportedly derived from several hundred expanded clones that came from non-depleted graft cells. It was surviving recipient T cells and thymic progenitors that gave some patients high TCRbeta diversity at day 60.

V lost 1 base, J lost 0 bases, and 11 bases lay in between. Germline V gives CDR1 SGHVS, CDR2 FQNEAQ. This CDR3 contains 16 residues. Unique molecular identifiers featured in how the TCRbeta library was prepared. TCRdb reanalysed the PCR reads using MiXCR and keeps one entry per CDR3 protein. The table has some 220,000 distinct CDR3 sequences, under 13% seen once. The source was PBMCs, collected before TCRalphabeta/CD19-depleted stem cell transplant. The gene calls are TRBV7-8 and TRBJ2-3; TRBD1 or TRBD2 may be the D gene (7 bases each). This clonotype was sampled from a child under two years old with acute myeloid leukemia, due to receive a stem cell transplant. This chain's CDR3 is CASSLDRGGSTDTQYF. The CDR3 DNA reads as TGTGCCAGCAGCTTAGACAGGGGAGGGAGCACAGATACGCAGTATTTT.